This T cell receptor beta chain was recorded in a study of blood T cell repertoires in COVID-19. Whole-study context: Researchers got acute and convalescent COVID-19 samples from the United States, Italy and Spain. T cells, B-cell-depleted T cells, or PBMCs supplied cDNA or gDNA.

Measured with immunoSEQ multiplex PCR; TCRdb has only the in-frame clones, and not every one. The table lists tens of thousands of clones, 88% of them singletons, with 8.5% to 10% in the top ten. The germline V gene encodes CDR1 SGHTA and CDR2 FQGNSA. Trimming cost V 5 bases and J 0 bases, with 10 bases left between them. This CDR3 has 14 amino acids. Sequenced: peripheral blood. The clonotype originates from a human donor in a cohort sampled during active COVID-19. The J gene is TRBJ2-5, the V gene TRBV7-2, with a weak D call TRBD1 (5 bases). The CDR3 nucleotides are TGTGCCAGCAGCCATGACAGTAACCAAGAGACCCAGTACTTC. This encodes CASSHDSNQETQYF.